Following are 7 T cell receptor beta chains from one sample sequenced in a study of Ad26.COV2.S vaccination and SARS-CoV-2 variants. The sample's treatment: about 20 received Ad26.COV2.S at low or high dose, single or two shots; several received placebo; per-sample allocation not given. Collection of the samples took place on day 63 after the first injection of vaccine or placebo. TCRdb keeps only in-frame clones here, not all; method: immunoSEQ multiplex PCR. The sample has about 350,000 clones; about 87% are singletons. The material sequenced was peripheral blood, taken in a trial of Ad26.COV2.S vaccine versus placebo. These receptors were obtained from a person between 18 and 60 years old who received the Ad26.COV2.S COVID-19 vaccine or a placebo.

The CDR3 DNA follows: TGTGCCAGCAGCCAAGATCCCGCAGCCGGCTATGGCTACACCTTC. Protein sequence: CASSQDPAAGYGYTF. The V gene is TRBV14, the J gene TRBJ1-2, with D uncertain. V dropped 0 bases and J dropped 4 bases, with 12 bases sitting between them. The CDR3 extends over 15 amino acids. Germline V CDR1 and CDR2: SGHDN, FVKESK.

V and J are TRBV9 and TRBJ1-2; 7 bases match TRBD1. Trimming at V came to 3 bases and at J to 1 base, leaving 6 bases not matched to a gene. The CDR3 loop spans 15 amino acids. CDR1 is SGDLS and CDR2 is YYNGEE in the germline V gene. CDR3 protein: CASSGQGLSNYGYTF. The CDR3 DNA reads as TGTGCCAGCAGCGGACAGGGTTTAAGTAACTATGGCTACACCTTC.

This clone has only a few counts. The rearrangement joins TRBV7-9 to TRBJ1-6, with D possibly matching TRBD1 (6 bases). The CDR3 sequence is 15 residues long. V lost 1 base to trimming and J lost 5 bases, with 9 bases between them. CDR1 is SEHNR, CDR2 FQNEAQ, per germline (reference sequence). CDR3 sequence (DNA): TGTGCCAGCAGCTTAGGGACAGTCGATAATTCACCCCTCCACTTT. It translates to CASSLGTVDNSPLHF.

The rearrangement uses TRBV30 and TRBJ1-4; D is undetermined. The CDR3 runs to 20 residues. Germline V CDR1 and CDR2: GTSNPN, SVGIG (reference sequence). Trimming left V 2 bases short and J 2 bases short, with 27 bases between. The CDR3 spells CAWSLFGSYTQDLTNEKLFF. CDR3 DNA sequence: TGTGCCTGGAGTCTTTTCGGGAGCTATACACAAGACCTTACTAATGAAAAACTGTTTTTT.

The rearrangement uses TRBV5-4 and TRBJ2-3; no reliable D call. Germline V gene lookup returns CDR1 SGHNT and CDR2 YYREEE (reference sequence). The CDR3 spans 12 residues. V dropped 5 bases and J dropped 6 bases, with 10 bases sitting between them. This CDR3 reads CASSPQVDTQYF. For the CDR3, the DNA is TGTGCCAGCAGTCCCCAAGTTGATACGCAGTATTTT.

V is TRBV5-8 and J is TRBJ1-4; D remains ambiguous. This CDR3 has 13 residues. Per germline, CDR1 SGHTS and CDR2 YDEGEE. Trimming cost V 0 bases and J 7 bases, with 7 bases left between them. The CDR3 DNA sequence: TGTGCCAGCAGCTTGGGACGGAGTGAAAAACTGTTTTTT. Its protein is CASSLGRSEKLFF.

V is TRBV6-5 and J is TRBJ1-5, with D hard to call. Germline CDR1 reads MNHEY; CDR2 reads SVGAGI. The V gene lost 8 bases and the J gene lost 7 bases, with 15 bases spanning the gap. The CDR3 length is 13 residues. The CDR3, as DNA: TGTGCCAGCCGCCCGAGCGTGAACCAGCCCCAGCATTTT. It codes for CASRPSVNQPQHF.